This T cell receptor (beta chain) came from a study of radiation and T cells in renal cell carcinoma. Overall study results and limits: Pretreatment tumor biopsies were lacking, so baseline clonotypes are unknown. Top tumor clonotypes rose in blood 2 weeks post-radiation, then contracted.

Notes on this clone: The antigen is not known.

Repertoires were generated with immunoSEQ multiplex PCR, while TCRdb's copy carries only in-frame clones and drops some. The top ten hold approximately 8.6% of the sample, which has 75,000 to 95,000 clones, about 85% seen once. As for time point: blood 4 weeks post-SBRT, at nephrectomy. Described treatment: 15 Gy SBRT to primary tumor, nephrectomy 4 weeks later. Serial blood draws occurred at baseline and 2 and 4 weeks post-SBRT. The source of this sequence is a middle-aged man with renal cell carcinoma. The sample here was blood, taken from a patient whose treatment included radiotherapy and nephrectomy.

The CDR3 here is CASSIQGDTEAFF. The CDR3 bases are TGTGCCAGTAGTATCCAAGGGGACACTGAAGCTTTCTTT. The J gene is TRBJ1-1, the V gene TRBV19; D is possibly TRBD1 (5 bases). This CDR3 comprises 13 residues. The germline V gene encodes CDR1 LNHDA and CDR2 SQIVND (reference sequence). Trimming removed 3 bases from V and 3 bases from J, with 8 bases in between.